Sequencing of this T cell receptor beta chain was carried out in a study of CXCR3-negative and CXCR3-positive naive CD8 T cells. CDR1 DFQATT and CDR2 SNEGSKA come from the germline V gene (reference sequence). The CDR3 is made up of 12 amino acids. Regarding this clonotype: Antigen unknown.

Naive cells were sorted as CD45RO-, CCR7+, CD27+ and CD95-. The authors prepared UMI-labeled TRB cDNA libraries by 5' RACE. TCRdb derives one entry per CDR3 protein from the 5' RACE reads, leaving out DNA. Its listing shows around 84,000 distinct CDR3 sequences. Study findings and constraints: Similarly elevated diversity marked both naive subsets, with memory CD8+ cells showing far lower diversity. Hydrophobicity was higher for TRB CDR3s found in CXCR3-positive naive cells than in CXCR3-negative naive cells. The study found that naive CXCR3-negative and CXCR3-positive cells shared TRBV-TRBJ usage, while memory cells differed.

This chain uses TRBV20-1 with TRBJ1-1. The receptor was isolated from a human donor in good health. Some clones in this sample may be carry-over from other donors' samples. Sequences were obtained from naive CXCR3+ CD8+ T cells from blood. As to subset: CD45RO-CCR7+CD27+CD95- naive CD8+ T cells expressing CXCR3 (TNR3+). CDR3 protein: CSARYRETEAFF.